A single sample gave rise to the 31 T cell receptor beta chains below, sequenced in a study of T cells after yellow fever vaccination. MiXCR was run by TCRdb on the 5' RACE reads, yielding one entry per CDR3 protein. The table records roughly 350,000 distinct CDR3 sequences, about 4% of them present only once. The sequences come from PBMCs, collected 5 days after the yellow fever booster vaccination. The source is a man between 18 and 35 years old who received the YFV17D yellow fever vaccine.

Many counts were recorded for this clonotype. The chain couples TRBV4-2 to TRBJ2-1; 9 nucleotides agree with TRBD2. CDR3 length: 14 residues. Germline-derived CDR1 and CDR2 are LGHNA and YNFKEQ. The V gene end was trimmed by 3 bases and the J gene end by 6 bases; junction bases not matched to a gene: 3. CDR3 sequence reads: CASSQETSGNEQFF. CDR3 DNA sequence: TGTGCCAGCAGCCAGGAGACTAGCGGCAATGAGCAGTTCTTC.

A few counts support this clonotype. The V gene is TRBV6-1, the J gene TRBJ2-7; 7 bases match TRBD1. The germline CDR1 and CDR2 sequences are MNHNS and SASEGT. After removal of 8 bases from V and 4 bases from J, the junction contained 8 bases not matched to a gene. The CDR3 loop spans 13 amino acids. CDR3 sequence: CASGRDRSYEQYV. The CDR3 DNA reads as TGTGCCAGCGGCCGGGACAGAAGTTACGAGCAGTACGTC.

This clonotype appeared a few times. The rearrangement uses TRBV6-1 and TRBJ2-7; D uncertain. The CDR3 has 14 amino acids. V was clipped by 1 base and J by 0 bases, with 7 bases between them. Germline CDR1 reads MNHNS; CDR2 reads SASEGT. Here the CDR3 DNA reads TGTGCCAGCAGTGAAGTACTTAACTCCTACGAGCAGTACGTC. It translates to CASSEVLNSYEQYV.

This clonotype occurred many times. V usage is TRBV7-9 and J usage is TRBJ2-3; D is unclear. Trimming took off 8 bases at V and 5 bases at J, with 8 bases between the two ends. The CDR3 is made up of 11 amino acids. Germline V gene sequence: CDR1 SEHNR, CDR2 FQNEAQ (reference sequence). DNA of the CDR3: TGTGCCAGCCCCTGGGAAGATACGCAGTATTTT. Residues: CASPWEDTQYF.

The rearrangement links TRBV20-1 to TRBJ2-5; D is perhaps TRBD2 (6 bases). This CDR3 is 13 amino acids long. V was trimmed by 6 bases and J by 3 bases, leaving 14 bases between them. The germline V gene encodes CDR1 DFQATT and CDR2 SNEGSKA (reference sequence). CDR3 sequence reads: CSAAGTLKETQYF. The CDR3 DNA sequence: TGCAGTGCGGCCGGGACTCTGAAAGAGACCCAGTACTTC.

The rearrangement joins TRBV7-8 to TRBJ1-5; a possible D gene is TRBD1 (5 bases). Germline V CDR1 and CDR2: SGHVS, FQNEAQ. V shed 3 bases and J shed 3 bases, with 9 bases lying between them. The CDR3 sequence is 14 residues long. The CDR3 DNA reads TGTGCCAGCAGCTTTGGGGGTGACAATCAGCCCCAGCATTTT. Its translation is CASSFGGDNQPQHF.

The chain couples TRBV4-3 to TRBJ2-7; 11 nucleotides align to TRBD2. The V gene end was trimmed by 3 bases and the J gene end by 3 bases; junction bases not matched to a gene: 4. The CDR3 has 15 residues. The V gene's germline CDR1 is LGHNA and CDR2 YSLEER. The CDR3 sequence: CASSQIAGGVYEQYF. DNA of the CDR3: TGCGCCAGCAGCCAGATAGCGGGGGGGGTCTACGAGCAGTACTTC.

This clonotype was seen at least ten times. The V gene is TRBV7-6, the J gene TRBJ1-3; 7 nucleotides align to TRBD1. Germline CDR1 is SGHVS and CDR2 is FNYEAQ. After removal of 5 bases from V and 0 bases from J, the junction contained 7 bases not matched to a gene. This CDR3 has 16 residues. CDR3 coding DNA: TGTGCCAGCAGCCTCACTACAGGGGCCTCTGGAAACACCATATATTTT. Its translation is CASSLTTGASGNTIYF.

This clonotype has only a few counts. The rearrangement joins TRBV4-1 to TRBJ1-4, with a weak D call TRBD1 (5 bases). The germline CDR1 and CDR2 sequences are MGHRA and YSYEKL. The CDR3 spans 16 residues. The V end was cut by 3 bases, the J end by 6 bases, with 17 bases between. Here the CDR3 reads CASSQATGWGDEKLFF. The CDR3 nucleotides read TGCGCCAGCAGCCAGGCCACAGGATGGGGGGATGAAAAACTGTTTTTT.

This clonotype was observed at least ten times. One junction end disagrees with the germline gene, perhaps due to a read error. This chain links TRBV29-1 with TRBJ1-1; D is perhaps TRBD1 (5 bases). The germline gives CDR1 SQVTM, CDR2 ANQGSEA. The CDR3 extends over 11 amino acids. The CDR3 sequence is CTGLRNTEAFF. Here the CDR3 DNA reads TGTACAGGTCTGAGGAACACTGAAGCTTTCTTT.

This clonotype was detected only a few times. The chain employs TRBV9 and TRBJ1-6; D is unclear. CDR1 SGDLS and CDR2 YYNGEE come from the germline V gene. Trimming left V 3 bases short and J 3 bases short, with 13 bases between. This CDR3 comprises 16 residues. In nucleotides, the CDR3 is TGTGCCAGCAGCGAGGGAAGGGCATTCTATAATTCACCCCTCCACTTT. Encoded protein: CASSEGRAFYNSPLHF.

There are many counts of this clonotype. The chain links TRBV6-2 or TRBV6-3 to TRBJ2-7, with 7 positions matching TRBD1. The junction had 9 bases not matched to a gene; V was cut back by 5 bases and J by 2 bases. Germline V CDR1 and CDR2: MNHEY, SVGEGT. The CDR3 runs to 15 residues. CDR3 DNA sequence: TGTGCCAGCAGTAGGACAGGATCATTTACCTACGAGCAGTACGTC. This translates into CASSRTGSFTYEQYV.

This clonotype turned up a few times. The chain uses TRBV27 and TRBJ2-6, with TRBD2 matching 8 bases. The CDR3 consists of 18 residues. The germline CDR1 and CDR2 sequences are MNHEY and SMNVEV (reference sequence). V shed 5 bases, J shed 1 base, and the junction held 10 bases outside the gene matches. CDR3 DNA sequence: TGTGCCAGCAGTCCCTTGCGGGGGGCCATTTCTGGGGCCAACGTCCTGACTTTC. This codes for CASSPLRGAISGANVLTF.

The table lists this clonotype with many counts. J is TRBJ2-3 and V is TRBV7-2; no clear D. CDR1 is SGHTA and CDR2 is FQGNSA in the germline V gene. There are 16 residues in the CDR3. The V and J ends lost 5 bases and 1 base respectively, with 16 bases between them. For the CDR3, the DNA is TGTGCCAGCAGCCCGTTGAATGTGGTGGGCACAGATACGCAGTATTTT. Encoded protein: CASSPLNVVGTDTQYF.

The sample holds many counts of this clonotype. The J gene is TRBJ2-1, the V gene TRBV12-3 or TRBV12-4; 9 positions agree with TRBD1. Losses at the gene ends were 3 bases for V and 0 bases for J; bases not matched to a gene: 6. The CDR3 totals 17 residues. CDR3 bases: TGTGCCAGCAGTTTGGGACAGGGCCCCTACTCCTACAATGAGCAGTTCTTC. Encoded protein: CASSLGQGPYSYNEQFF.

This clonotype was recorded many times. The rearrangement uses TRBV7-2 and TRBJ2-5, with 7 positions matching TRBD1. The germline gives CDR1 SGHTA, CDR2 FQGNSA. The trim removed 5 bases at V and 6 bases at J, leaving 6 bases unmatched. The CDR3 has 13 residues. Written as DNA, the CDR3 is TGTGCCAGCAGCGACAGGGAGTCGAAGACCCAGTACTTC. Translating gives CASSDRESKTQYF.

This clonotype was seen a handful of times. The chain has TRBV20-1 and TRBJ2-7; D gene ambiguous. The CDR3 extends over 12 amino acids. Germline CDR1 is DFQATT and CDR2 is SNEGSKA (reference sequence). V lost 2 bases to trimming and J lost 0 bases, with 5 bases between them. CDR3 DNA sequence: TGCAGTGCTAGATCTAGCTCCTACGAGCAGTACGTC. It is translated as CSARSSSYEQYV.

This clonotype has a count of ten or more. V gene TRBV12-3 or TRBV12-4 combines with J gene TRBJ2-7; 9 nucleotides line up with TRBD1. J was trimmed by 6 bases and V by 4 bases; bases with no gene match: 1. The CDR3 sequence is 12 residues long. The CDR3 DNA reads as TGTGCCAGCAGTTCGACAGGGGGCGAGCAGTACTTC. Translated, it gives CASSSTGGEQYF.

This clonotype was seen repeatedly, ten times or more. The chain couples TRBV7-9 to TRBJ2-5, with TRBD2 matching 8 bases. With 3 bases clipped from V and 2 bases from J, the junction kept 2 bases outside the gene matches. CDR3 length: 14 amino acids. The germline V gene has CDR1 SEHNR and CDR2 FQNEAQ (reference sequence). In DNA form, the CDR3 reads TGTGCCAGCAGCTTCACTAGCGGACAAGAGACCCAGTACTTC. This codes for CASSFTSGQETQYF.

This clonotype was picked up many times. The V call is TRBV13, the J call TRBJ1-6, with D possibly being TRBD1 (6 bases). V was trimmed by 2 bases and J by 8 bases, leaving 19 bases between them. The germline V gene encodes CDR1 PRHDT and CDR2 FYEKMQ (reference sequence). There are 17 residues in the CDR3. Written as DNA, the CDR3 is TGTGCCAGCAGCTTAAGGGACACTAACGATCTAGATTCACCCCTCCACTTT. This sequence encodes CASSLRDTNDLDSPLHF.

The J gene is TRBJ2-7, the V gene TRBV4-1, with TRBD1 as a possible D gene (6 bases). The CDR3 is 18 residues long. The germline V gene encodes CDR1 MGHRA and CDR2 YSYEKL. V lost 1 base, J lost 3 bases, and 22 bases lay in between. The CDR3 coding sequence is TGCGCCAGCAGCCAAGGGGTCAAACTCCGGGACAAGAGCTACGAGCAGTACTTC. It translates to CASSQGVKLRDKSYEQYF.

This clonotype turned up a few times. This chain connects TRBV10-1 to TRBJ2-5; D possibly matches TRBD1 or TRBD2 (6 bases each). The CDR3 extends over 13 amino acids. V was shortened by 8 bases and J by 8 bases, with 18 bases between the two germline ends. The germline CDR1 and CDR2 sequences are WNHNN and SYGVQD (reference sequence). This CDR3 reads CASSSGAAGTQYF. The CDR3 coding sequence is TGCGCCAGCTCCTCGGGGGCGGCAGGTACCCAGTACTTC.

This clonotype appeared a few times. CDR3 loop: CASSPVGSQPQHF. The CDR3 DNA reads TGTGCCAGCTCACCTGTCGGGTCTCAGCCCCAGCATTTT. The chain joins TRBV18 to TRBJ1-5, with D uncertain. The germline V gene has CDR1 KGHSH and CDR2 LQKENI. The V end lost 3 bases, the J end lost 6 bases, and 9 bases lay between the germline ends. There are 13 residues in the CDR3. The entire variable domain, with the rest obtained from reference TRBV18 and TRBJ1-5, is as follows: NAGVMQNPRHLVRRRGQEARLRCSPMKGHSHVYWYRQLPEEGLKFMVYLQKENIIDESGMPKERFSAEFPKEGPSILRIQQVVRGDSAAYFCASSPVGSQPQHFGDGTRLSIL.

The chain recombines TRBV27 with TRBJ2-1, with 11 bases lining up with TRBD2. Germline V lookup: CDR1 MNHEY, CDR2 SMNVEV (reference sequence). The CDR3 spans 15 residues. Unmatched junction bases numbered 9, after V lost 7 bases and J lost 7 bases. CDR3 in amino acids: CASTIAGGNSNEQFF. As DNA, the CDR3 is TGTGCCAGCACAATAGCGGGGGGGAACAGTAATGAGCAGTTCTTC.

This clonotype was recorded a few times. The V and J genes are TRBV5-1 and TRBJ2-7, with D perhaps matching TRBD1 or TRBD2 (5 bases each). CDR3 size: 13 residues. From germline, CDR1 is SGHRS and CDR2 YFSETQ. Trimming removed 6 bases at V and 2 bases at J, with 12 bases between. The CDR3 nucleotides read TGCGCCAGCACCCGGGACGGACCCTACGAGCAGTACTTC. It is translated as CASTRDGPYEQYF.

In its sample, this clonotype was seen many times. The CDR3 loop reads CASTSGYYGYSADTQYF. The CDR3 region has the DNA TGTGCCAGCACCTCCGGATATTACGGGTACAGTGCAGATACGCAGTATTTT. The chain combines TRBV12-3 or TRBV12-4 with TRBJ2-3; D is uncertain. The V end was cut by 7 bases, the J end by 4 bases, with 24 bases between. The CDR3 is 17 residues long.

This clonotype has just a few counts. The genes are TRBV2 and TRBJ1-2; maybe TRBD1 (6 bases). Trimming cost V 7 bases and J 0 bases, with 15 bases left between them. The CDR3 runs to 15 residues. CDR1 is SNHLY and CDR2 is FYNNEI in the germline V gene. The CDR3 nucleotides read TGTGCCAGCACAAGAATGGACAGCACTAACTATGGCTACACCTTC. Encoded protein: CASTRMDSTNYGYTF.

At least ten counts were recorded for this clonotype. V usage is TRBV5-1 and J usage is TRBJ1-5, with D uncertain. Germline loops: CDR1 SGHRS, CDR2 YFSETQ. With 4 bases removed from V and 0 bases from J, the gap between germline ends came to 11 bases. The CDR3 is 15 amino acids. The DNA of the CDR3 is TGCGCCAGCAGCGTCGGGGAGCATAGCAATCAGCCCCAGCATTTT. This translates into CASSVGEHSNQPQHF.

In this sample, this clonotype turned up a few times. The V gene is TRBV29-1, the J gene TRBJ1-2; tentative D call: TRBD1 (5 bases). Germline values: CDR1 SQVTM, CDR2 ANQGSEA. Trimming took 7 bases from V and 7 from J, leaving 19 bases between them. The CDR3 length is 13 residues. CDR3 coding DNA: TGCAGCGCCGGGACGGACGAAAGGGGTGGCTACACCTTC. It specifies CSAGTDERGGYTF.

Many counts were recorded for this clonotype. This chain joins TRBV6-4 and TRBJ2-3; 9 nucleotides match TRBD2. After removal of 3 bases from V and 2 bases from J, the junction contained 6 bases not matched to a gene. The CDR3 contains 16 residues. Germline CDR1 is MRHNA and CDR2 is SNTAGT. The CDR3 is CASSERAGGPTDTQYF. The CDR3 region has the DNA TGTGCCAGCAGTGAAAGAGCGGGGGGCCCCACAGATACGCAGTATTTT.

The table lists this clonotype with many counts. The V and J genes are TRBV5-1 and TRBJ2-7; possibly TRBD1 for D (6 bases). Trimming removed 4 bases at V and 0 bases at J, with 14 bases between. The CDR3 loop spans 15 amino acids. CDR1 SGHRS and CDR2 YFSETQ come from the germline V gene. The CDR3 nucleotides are TGCGCCAGCAGCCCTGGACAGCCCGGCTCCTACGAGCAGTACGTC. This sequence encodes CASSPGQPGSYEQYV.